These 15 T cell receptor beta chains were all obtained from the same sample, sequenced in a study of technical replicates of blood from a few donors. Method: immunoSEQ multiplex PCR; TCRdb's copy keeps in-frame clones and lacks some. Here the sample spans 87,000 or so clones, approximately 90% being singletons. Sample: T cells isolated from PBMCs. These receptors all come from a human donor in good health.

Only one count was recorded for this clone. The chain employs TRBV4-1 and TRBJ2-7; D perhaps matches TRBD2 (6 bases). The CDR3 is 15 amino acids. Deletions cut 5 bases from V and 5 bases from J, with 19 bases between. Germline V gene sequence: CDR1 MGHRA, CDR2 YSYEKL. The CDR3 DNA sequence: TGCGCCAGCAGCGGTCGGGACTTCGGGTTCAACGAGCAGTACTTC. Translating it yields CASSGRDFGFNEQYF.

The chain employs TRBV7-8 and TRBJ2-2; 11 positions match TRBD2. This CDR3 is built from 19 residues. V gave up 1 base and J gave up 1 base; unmatched junction bases: 8. Germline CDR1 is SGHVS and CDR2 is FQNEAQ. As DNA, the CDR3 is TGTGCCAGCAGCTTAGGACTAGCGGGATATAGCCTGAACACCGGGGAGCTGTTTTTT. This gives the protein CASSLGLAGYSLNTGELFF.

The chain recombines TRBV25-1 with TRBJ1-4; D remains unclear. The germline V and J ends were trimmed by 3 bases and 4 bases, with 15 bases remaining between them. Per the germline V gene, CDR1 is MGHDK and CDR2 is SYGVNS. This CDR3 has 16 amino acids. The CDR3 spells CASSESPDNRNEKLFF. The CDR3 DNA follows: TGTGCCAGCAGTGAGAGTCCTGACAACCGTAATGAAAAACTGTTTTTT.

The genes are TRBV4-1 and TRBJ1-4, with D possibly being TRBD1 (6 bases). Germline lookup yields CDR1 MGHRA and CDR2 YSYEKL. This CDR3 is 16 amino acids long. Between the trimmed V and J ends, which lost 1 base and 2 bases, there was a span of 11 bases. CDR3 amino acids: CASSQVSQGTNEKLFF. In DNA form, the CDR3 reads TGCGCCAGCAGCCAAGTGTCCCAGGGGACTAATGAAAAACTGTTTTTT.

The chain has TRBV5-6 and TRBJ2-2; 9 bases align to TRBD1. V lost 4 bases to trimming and J lost 4 bases; unmatched junction nucleotides: 2. Germline assignment: CDR1 SGHDT and CDR2 YYEEEE. This CDR3 comprises 14 residues. CDR3 bases: TGTGCCAGCAGCCGGACAGGGGTCACCGGGGAGCTGTTTTTT. Translated, it gives CASSRTGVTGELFF.

This rearrangement joins TRBV5-4 to TRBJ2-2; no clear D. V lost 4 bases to trimming and J lost 3 bases, with 4 bases between them. CDR3 size: 12 residues. Germline-derived CDR1 and CDR2 are SGHNT and YYREEE (reference sequence). CDR3 DNA sequence: TGTGCCAGCAGCAGAGACACCGGGGAGCTGTTTTTT. This codes for CASSRDTGELFF.

The chain has TRBV18 and TRBJ1-2; a possible D gene is TRBD1 (6 bases). Trimming removed 5 bases at V and 2 bases at J, with 9 bases between. Germline assignment: CDR1 KGHSH and CDR2 LQKENI. This CDR3 spans 13 amino acids. The CDR3 sequence is CASSSTGNYGYTF. The CDR3 nucleotides are TGTGCCAGCTCAAGTACAGGGAACTATGGCTACACCTTC. Full variable domain (remainder filled in from reference TRBV18 and TRBJ1-2): NAGVMQNPRHLVRRRGQEARLRCSPMKGHSHVYWYRQLPEEGLKFMVYLQKENIIDESGMPKERFSAEFPKEGPSILRIQQVVRGDSAAYFCASSSTGNYGYTFGSGTRLTVV.

The chain recombines TRBV19 with TRBJ1-2; 8 nucleotides line up with TRBD1. Trimming at V came to 5 bases and at J to 4 bases, leaving 6 bases not matched to a gene. The length of the CDR3 is 14 residues. Germline V gene sequence: CDR1 LNHDA, CDR2 SQIVND (reference sequence). The CDR3 DNA reads as TGTGCCAGTAGTCAGGACAGGGTGATCTATGGCTACACCTTC. Its protein is CASSQDRVIYGYTF.

Notes on this clone: The sample has other DNA sequences that encode this CDR3 too. V is TRBV19 and J is TRBJ2-7; D may be TRBD2 (5 bases). This CDR3 is 12 amino acids long. The V gene lost 4 bases and the J gene lost 3 bases, with 7 bases spanning the gap. CDR1 is LNHDA and CDR2 is SQIVND in the germline V gene (reference sequence). CDR3 in DNA: TGTGCCAGTAGTACCGGGAACTACGAGCAGTACTTC. This gives the protein CASSTGNYEQYF. Full variable domain (rest looked up from reference TRBV19 and TRBJ2-7): DGGITQSPKYLFRKEGQNVTLSCEQNLNHDAMYWYRQDPGQGLRLIYYSQIVNDFQKGDIAEGYSVSREKKESFPLTVTSAQKNPTAFYLCASSTGNYEQYFGPGTRLTVT.

This clone was observed a handful of times. The genes are TRBV9 and TRBJ1-1, with TRBD1 as a possible D gene (5 bases). V shed 3 bases and J shed 0 bases, with 9 bases lying between them. The germline V gene has CDR1 SGDLS and CDR2 YYNGEE. The CDR3 has 14 amino acids. CDR3 DNA sequence: TGTGCCAGCAGCGGCTCAGGGATGAACACTGAAGCTTTCTTT. The encoded protein is CASSGSGMNTEAFF.

The V and J genes are TRBV28 and TRBJ2-5; 8 nucleotides align to TRBD2. Germline lookup yields CDR1 MDHEN and CDR2 SYDVKM. The CDR3 is 15 amino acids. The J segment lost 3 bases and the V segment lost 4 bases, leaving 7 bases of the junction unmatched. The CDR3 nucleotides read TGTGCCAGCAGTTCGCCCGGACTAGCCAAAGAGACCCAGTACTTC. The encoded protein is CASSSPGLAKETQYF.

This chain links TRBV14 with TRBJ1-1; weak D call: TRBD1 (5 bases). The V and J ends lost 2 bases and 0 bases respectively, with 13 bases between them. The CDR3 sequence is 16 residues long. Germline CDR1 SGHDN, CDR2 FVKESK. The CDR3 nucleotides read TGTGCCAGCAGCCAACTAAGTCCAGGGATGAACACTGAAGCTTTCTTT. Translation gives CASSQLSPGMNTEAFF.

The rearrangement joins TRBV19 to TRBJ2-5; D gene unclear. The CDR3 totals 14 residues. V was shortened by 1 base and J by 1 base, with 7 bases between the two germline ends. CDR1 LNHDA and CDR2 SQIVND come from the germline V gene (reference sequence). CDR3 protein: CASSIGNSQETQYF. The CDR3, as DNA: TGTGCCAGTAGTATAGGAAACAGCCAAGAGACCCAGTACTTC.

The chain joins TRBV2 to TRBJ2-1; 8 bases agree with TRBD2. V lost 10 bases and J lost 4; bases outside the gene matches: 12. Germline-derived CDR1 and CDR2 are SNHLY and FYNNEI. The CDR3 covers 15 residues. The CDR3 protein is CAILSGTRTYNEQFF. DNA for the CDR3: TGTGCCATCTTATCCGGGACTAGGACGTACAATGAGCAGTTCTTC.

The rearrangement joins TRBV4-2 to TRBJ2-3; TRBD2 might be the D (6 bases). Per the germline V gene, CDR1 is LGHNA and CDR2 is YNFKEQ. The V and J ends lost 3 bases and 3 bases respectively, with 13 bases between them. The CDR3 extends over 15 amino acids. CDR3 sequence reads: CASSQGPGVTDTQYF. The DNA of the CDR3 is TGTGCCAGCAGCCAGGGCCCGGGGGTAACAGATACGCAGTATTTT.